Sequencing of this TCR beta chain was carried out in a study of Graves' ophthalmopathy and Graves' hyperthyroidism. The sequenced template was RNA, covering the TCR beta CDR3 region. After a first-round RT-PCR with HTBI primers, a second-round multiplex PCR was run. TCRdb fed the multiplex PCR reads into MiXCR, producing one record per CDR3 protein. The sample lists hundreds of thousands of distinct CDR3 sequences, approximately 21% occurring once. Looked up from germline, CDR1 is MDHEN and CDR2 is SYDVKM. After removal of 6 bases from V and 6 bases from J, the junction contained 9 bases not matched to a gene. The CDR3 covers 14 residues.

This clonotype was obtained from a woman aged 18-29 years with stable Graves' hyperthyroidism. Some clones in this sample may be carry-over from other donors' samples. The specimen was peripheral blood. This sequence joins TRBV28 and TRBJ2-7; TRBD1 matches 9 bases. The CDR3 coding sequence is TGTGCCAGCAGCTTGGCCGGACAGGGGAGCGAGCAGTACTTC. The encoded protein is CASSLAGQGSEQYF.